This T cell receptor beta chain was sequenced in a study of tumor-infiltrating lymphocytes in oesophageal squamous cell carcinoma (TCRdb year 2016). The CDR3 measures 16 amino acids from cysteine to phenylalanine. Just the 48-base CDR3 DNA is kept, in frame starting at base 1. According to the germline V gene, CDR1 reads SGHTA and CDR2 reads FQGTGA. Library preparation was by PCR. The sequencer was an Illumina HiSeq 2000. TCRdb reran the public reads through fastp at Q25 and MiXCR, keeping productive beta chains. Identical CDR3 protein sequences are pooled into one entry, listed with their most common genes and DNA. Here the sample has just over 15,000 distinct CDR3 sequences; over 50% occur a single time. The top ten clones comprise 37% of the sample. Concerning this clonotype itself: It has no known antigen specificity. No clone much larger than this one lies a single base away; base qualities are absent.

The clonotype comes from a female donor with esophageal squamous cell carcinoma. The chain joins TRBV7-3 to TRBJ2-5, and 11 bases in between align with TRBD2. The J call may be incorrect, as the DNA end agrees better with TRBJ2-1. Sequencing was performed on esophageal tumor tissue. The CDR3 in this case is CASSLNLAGGPNEQFF. DNA sequence: TGTGCCAGCAGCTTAAACCTAGCGGGGGGTCCAAATGAGCAGTTCTTC.